This TCR beta chain was identified during a study of T cells in Graves' hyperthyroidism and ophthalmopathy. Hyperthyroidism was newly diagnosed in patients aged 18 to 65 (duration under 2 months). PBMCs stemmed from more than 7.5 ml fresh peripheral blood. Unmatched junction bases numbered 16, after V lost 4 bases and J lost 4 bases. Looked up from germline, CDR1 is MNHEY and CDR2 is SMNVEV (reference sequence). The CDR3 has 17 amino acids. Study conclusions and caveats: Also found in blood were most expanded thyroid clonotypes above 0.001.

This clonotype appeared many times. What it binds is not known. Amplified TCR beta CDR3 regions derived from RNA transcripts. The TCR CDR3 first-round RT-PCR relied on the HTBI primer set. In TCRdb, the multiplex PCR reads were re-called with MiXCR into one record per CDR3 protein. Of roughly 660,000 distinct CDR3 sequences in the sample, 17% were seen once. The sequenced sample was blood. This chain joins TRBV27 and TRBJ2-7; 7 bases agree with TRBD2. The receptor comes from a man aged 50 to 59 with Graves' hyperthyroidism. CDR3 in amino acids: CASSSKQAGLHTYEQYF. The CDR3 region has the DNA TGTGCCAGCAGTTCGAAACAAGCGGGACTCCACACTTACGAGCAGTACTTC.